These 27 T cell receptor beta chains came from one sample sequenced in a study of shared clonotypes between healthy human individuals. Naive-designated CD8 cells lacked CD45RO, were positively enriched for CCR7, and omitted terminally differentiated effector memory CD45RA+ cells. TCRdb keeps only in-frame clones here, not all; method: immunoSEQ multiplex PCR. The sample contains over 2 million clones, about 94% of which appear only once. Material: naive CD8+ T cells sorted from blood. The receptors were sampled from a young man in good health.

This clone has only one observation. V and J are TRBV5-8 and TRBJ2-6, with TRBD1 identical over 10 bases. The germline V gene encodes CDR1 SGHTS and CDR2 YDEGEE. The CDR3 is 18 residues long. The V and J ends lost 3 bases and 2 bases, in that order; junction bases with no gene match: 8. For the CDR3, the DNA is TGTGCCAGCAGCTACCGGGACAGGGGTCTTCCTGGGGCCAACGTCCTGACTTTC. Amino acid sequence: CASSYRDRGLPGANVLTF.

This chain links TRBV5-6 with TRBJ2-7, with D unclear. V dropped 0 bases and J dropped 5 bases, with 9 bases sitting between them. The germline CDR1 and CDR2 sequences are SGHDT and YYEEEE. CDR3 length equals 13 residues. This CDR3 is CASSLALTHEQYF. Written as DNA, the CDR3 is TGTGCCAGCAGCTTGGCCTTAACCCACGAGCAGTACTTC.

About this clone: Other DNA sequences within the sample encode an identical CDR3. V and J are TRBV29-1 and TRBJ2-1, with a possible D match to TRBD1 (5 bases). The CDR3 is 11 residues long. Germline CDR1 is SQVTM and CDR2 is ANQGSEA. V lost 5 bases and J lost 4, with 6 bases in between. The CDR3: CSVNRYNEQFF. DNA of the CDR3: TGCAGCGTTAACAGGTACAATGAGCAGTTCTTC.

Here the CDR3 DNA reads TGCGCCAGCAGCCTCGCCCCCGGTCCAAGCGAGCAGTACTTC. Protein product: CASSLAPGPSEQYF. The chain joins TRBV4-3 to TRBJ2-7; no reliable D call. Trimming stripped 4 bases from V and 6 bases from J, with 16 bases between. The CDR3 contains 14 residues. The germline V gene has CDR1 LGHNA and CDR2 YSLEER.

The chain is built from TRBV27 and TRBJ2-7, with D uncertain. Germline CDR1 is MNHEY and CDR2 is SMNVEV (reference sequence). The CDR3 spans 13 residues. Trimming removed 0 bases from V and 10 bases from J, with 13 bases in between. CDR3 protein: CASSLSTTAAQYF. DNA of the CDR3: TGTGCCAGCAGTTTATCGACAACTGCCGCTCAGTACTTC.

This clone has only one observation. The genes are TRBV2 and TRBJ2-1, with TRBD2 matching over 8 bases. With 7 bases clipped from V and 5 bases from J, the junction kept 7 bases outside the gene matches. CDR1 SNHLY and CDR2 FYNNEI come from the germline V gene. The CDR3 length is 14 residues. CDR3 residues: CASKGLVLNNEQFF. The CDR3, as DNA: TGTGCCAGCAAGGGACTAGTCTTAAACAATGAGCAGTTCTTC. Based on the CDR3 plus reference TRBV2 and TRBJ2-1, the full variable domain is EPEVTQTPSHQVTQMGQEVILRCVPISNHLYFYWYRQILGQKVEFLVSFYNNEISEKSEIFDDQFSVERPDGSNFTLKIRSTKLEDSAMYFCASKGLVLNNEQFFGPGTRLTVL.

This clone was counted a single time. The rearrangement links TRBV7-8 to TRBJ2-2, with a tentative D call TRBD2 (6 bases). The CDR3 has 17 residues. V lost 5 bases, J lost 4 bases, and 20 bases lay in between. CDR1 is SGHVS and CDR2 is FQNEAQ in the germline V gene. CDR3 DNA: TGTGCCAGCAGCCCAGGCATGGATAGCGGCTCCACCGGGGAGCTGTTTTTT. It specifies CASSPGMDSGSTGELFF.

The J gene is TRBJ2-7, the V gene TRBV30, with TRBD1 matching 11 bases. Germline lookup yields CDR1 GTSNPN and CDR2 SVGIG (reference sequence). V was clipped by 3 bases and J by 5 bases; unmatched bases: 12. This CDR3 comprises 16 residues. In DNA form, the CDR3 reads TGTGCCTGGAGGACCAGATTGGGACAGGGGGACGACGAGCAGTACTTC. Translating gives CAWRTRLGQGDDEQYF.

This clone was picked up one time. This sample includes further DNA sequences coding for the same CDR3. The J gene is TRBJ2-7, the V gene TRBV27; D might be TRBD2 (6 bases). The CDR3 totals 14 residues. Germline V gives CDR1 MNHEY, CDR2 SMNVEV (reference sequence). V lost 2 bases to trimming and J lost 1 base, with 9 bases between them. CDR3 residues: CASSLGGESYEQYF. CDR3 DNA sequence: TGTGCCAGCAGTTTAGGCGGGGAGTCCTACGAGCAGTACTTC.

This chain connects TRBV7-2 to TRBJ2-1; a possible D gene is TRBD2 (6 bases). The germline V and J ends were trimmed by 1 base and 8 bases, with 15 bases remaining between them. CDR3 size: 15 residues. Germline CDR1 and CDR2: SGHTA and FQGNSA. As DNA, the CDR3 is TGTGCCAGCAGCTTAGAGGTAATTTGGAGGGATGAGCAGTTCTTC. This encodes CASSLEVIWRDEQFF.

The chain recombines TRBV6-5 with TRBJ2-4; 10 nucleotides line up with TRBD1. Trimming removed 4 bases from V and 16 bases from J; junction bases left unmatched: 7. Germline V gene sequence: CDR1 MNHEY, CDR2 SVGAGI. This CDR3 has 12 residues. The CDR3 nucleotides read TGTGCCAGCAGTTCCAAGACAGGGGGCGCTTACTTC. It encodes CASSSKTGGAYF.

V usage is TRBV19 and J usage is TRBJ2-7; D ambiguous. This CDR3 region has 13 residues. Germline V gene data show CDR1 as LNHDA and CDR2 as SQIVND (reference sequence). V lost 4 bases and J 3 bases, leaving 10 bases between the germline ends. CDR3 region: CASSNGYHYEQYF. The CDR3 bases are TGTGCCAGTAGTAACGGCTATCACTACGAGCAGTACTTC.

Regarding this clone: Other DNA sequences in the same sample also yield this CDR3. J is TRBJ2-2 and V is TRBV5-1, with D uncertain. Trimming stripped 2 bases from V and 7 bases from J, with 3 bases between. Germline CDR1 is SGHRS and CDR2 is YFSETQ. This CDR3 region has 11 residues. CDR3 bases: TGCGCCAGCAGCTTCGGCGGGGAGCTGTTTTTT. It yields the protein CASSFGGELFF.

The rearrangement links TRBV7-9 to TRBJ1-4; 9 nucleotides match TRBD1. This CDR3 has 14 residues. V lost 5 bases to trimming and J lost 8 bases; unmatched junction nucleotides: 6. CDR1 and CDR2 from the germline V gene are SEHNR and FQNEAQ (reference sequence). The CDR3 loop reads CASSAGQGDEKLFF. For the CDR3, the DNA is TGTGCCAGCAGCGCGGGACAGGGTGACGAAAAACTGTTTTTT.

CDR3 loop: CASSVVPGTGANVLTF. CDR3 DNA: TGTGCCAGCAGCGTAGTACCGGGAACCGGGGCCAACGTCCTGACTTTC. The chain has TRBV9 and TRBJ2-6, with D tentatively TRBD2 (5 bases). Germline V gene lookup returns CDR1 SGDLS and CDR2 YYNGEE. The V end was cut by 0 bases, the J end by 4 bases, with 11 bases between. This CDR3 is built from 16 residues. Full variable domain (missing parts from reference TRBV9 and TRBJ2-6): DSGVTQTPKHLITATGQRVTLRCSPRSGDLSVYWYQQSLDQGLQFLIQYYNGEERAKGNILERFSAQQFPDLHSELNLSSLELGDSALYFCASSVVPGTGANVLTFGAGSRLTVL.

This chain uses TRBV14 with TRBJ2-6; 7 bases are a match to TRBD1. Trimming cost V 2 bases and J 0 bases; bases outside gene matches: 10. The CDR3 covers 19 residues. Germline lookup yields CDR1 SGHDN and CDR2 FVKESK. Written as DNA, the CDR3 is TGTGCCAGCAGCCAACTCGGGACAGTATATAACTCTGGGGCCAACGTCCTGACTTTC. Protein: CASSQLGTVYNSGANVLTF.

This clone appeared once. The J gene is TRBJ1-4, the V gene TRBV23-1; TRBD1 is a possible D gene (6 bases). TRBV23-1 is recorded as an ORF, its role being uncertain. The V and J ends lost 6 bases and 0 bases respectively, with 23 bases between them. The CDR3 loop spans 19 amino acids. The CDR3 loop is CASSRRTVGDYSTNEKLFF. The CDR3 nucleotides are TGCGCCAGCAGCCGACGGACAGTAGGGGATTACTCAACTAATGAAAAACTGTTTTTT.

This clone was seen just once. CDR3 DNA: TGTGCCAGCATTATGAGGGTAGGGCCTGACTTTAGTAACACTGAAGCTTTCTTT. Translated: CASIMRVGPDFSNTEAFF. The chain links TRBV13 to TRBJ1-1; D unclear. CDR1 PRHDT and CDR2 FYEKMQ come from the germline V gene (reference sequence). V shed 7 bases and J shed 2 bases, with 26 bases lying between them. This CDR3 comprises 18 residues.

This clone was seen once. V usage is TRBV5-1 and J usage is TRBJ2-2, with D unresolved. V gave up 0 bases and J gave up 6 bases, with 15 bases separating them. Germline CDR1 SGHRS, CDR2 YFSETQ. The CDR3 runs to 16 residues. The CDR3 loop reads CASSLAFVGEPGELFF. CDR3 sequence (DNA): TGCGCCAGCAGCTTGGCCTTCGTTGGAGAACCCGGGGAGCTGTTTTTT.

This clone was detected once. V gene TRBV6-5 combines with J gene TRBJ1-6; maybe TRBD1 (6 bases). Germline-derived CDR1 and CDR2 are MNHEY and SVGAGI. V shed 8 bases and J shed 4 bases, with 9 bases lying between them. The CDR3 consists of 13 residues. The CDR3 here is CASGTLYNSPLHF. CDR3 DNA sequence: TGTGCCAGCGGGACATTGTATAATTCACCCCTCCACTTT.

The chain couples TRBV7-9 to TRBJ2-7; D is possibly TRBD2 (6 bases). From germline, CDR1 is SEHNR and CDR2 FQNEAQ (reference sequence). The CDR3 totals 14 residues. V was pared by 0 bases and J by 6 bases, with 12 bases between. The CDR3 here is CASSLAFGGGEQYF. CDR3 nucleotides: TGTGCCAGCAGCTTAGCGTTCGGGGGAGGCGAGCAGTACTTC.

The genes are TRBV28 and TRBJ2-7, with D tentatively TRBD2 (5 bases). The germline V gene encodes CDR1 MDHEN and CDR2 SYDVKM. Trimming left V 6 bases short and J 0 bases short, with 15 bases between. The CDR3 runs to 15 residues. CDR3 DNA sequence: TGTGCCAGCAGCGTTGTTGGAGCGGCCTCCTACGAGCAGTACTTC. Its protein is CASSVVGAASYEQYF.

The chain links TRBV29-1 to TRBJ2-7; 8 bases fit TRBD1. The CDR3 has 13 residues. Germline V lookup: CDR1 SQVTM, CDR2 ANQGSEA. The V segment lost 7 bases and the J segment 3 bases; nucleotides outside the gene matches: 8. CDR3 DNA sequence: TGCAGCGCAGAGGGACAGGAGGACTACGAGCAGTACTTC. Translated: CSAEGQEDYEQYF.

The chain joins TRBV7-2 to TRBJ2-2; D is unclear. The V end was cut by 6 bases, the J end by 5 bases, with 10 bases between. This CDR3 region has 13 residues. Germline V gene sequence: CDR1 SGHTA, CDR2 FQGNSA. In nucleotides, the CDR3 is TGTGCCAGCAGTCGCGATAAGACCGGGGAGCTGTTTTTT. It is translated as CASSRDKTGELFF.

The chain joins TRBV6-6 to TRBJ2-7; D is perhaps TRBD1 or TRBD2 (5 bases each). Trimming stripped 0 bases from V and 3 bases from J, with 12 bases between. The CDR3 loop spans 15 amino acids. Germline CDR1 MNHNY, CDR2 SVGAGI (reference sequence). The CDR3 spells CASSYSAGTVYEQYF. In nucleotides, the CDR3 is TGTGCCAGCAGTTACTCTGCCGGGACGGTCTACGAGCAGTACTTC.

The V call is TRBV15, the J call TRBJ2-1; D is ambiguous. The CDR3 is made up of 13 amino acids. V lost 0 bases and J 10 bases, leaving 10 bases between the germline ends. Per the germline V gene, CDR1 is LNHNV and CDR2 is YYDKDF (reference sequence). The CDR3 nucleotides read TGTGCCACCAGCAGAGATCCCACGGGCGAGCAGTTCTTC. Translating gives CATSRDPTGEQFF.

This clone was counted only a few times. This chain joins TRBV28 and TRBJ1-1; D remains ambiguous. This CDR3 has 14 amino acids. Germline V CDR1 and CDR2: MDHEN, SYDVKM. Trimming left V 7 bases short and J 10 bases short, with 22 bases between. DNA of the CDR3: TGTGCCAGCATCCCTCATGCTCGTACAGAGGGAGCTTTCTTT. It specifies CASIPHARTEGAFF.